Here is one TCR beta chain with its context. This sample is drawn from a study of blood T cell repertoires in COVID-19. Looking at the study overall: The origin of the acute and convalescent COVID-19 samples was the United States, Italy and Spain.

Authors' processing steps: Reference gene primer amplification gave estimated nucleated cell counts. Libraries were prepared by immunoSEQ multiplex PCR; TCRdb keeps only in-frame clonotypes and omits some of them. The V and J calls and clone size were taken over from that table, and D and trimming were inferred from the DNA. Of just over 90,000 clones in the sample, around four fifths were seen once. The sample was peripheral blood. The clonotype was recovered from a human donor in a cohort sampled during active COVID-19.

The CDR3 bases are TGTGCCAGCAGTGGGGGGCATGGGTCCACCGGGGAGCTGTTTTTT. It specifies CASSGGHGSTGELFF. V and J are TRBV2 and TRBJ2-2; perhaps TRBD1 as D (6 bases). V shed 4 bases and J shed 4 bases, with 13 bases lying between them. This CDR3 spans 15 amino acids. Germline V gene lookup returns CDR1 SNHLY and CDR2 FYNNEI. The full variable domain, in which reference TRBV2 and TRBJ2-2 provide the parts outside the CDR3, is EPEVTQTPSHQVTQMGQEVILRCVPISNHLYFYWYRQILGQKVEFLVSFYNNEISEKSEIFDDQFSVERPDGSNFTLKIRSTKLEDSAMYFCASSGGHGSTGELFFGEGSRLTVL.